A selection of T cell receptor beta chains follows, all from one sample in a study of CD4 and CD8 cells across lung adenocarcinoma regions. MiXCR was run by TCRdb on the PCR reads, yielding one entry per CDR3 protein. The data show roughly 20,000 distinct CDR3 sequences, with less than 65% seen just once and under 25% held by the top ten. The sample comprised CD8+ T cells from the center of a lung tumor. The receptor source for this set is a female donor with lung adenocarcinoma. The CD4 and CD8 labels of this study may be unreliable. Both conserved end residues are part of each CDR3. The D gene is left open where the match is weak. Size is stated for part of the rows, as once, few or many counts, or as a class when the clone is expanded.

NA	TRBV6-5	TRBJ2-5	many	TGTGCCAGCAGTTACTCCGTGGGACAAGAGACCCAGTACTTC	CASSYSVGQETQYF
TRBD2	TRBV6-1	TRBJ2-1	few	TGTGCCAGTACCGGGACTAGCGTGGTCGGGACCCAGTTCTTC	CASTGTSVVGTQFF
NA	TRBV7-8	TRBJ1-2	NA	TGTGCCAGCAGCTTAGGTGGGGGGATGAGCTATGGCTACACCTTC	CASSLGGGMSYGYTF
TRBD2	TRBV6-1	TRBJ2-7	NA	TGTGCCAGCAGGACTAGCCGATTCTACGAGCAGTACTTC	CASRTSRFYEQYF
NA	TRBV27	TRBJ2-4	NA	TGCGCCACGGGGTTGCGAGTCACAAACATGCAGTACTTC	CATGLRVTNMQYF
NA	TRBV25-1	TRBJ2-5	NA	TGTGCCAGCAGGAGGGAGACCCAGTACTTC	CASRRETQYF
NA	TRBV6-1	TRBJ2-1	few	TGTGCCAGCAGCCCCGGGGGCGGGTACAATGAGCAGTTCTTC	CASSPGGGYNEQFF
NA	TRBV12-3/TRBV12-4	TRBJ2-3	medium-sized	TGTGCCAGCAGTCCCCTCTCTCCCCGTACGCAGTATTTT	CASSPLSPRTQYF
NA	TRBV6-1	TRBJ2-3	few	TGTGCCAGCCCCCCGGTAGATACGCAGTATTTT	CASPPVDTQYF
NA	TRBV5-4	TRBJ2-5	NA	TGTGCCAGCAGCCGCGAAAGGATTGGGGAGACCCAGTACTTC	CASSRERIGETQYF
TRBD2	TRBV6-5	TRBJ2-5	NA	TGTGCCAGCAGTTGGGGTTTCCTGCGGGAGTGGCGGGAGACCCAGTACTTC	CASSWGFLREWRETQYF
TRBD1	TRBV6-5	TRBJ1-2	NA	TGTGCCAGCAGTTACTCGGCATGGACAGGGAAAAGTGGGCTCTATGGCTACACCTTC	CASSYSAWTGKSGLYGYTF
NA	TRBV11-2	TRBJ2-1	medium-sized	TGTGCCAGCAGCTCGCCCCCGGGTGAGCAGTTCTTC	CASSSPPGEQFF
TRBD1	TRBV11-2	TRBJ1-2	NA	TGTGCCAGCAGCCCTCTGAGTAGGGGGCAGGGCGGCTACACCTTC	CASSPLSRGQGGYTF
NA	TRBV28	TRBJ2-5	NA	TGTGCCAGCAACCCGGCGGGGCTGCAAGAGACCCAGTACTTC	CASNPAGLQETQYF
NA	TRBV6-5	TRBJ1-1	many	TGTGCCAGCAGTTACTCGAGCCGGAACACTGAAGCTTTCTTT	CASSYSSRNTEAFF
TRBD2	TRBV7-2	TRBJ2-1	many	TGTGCCAGCAGCCAGACTAGCGGTCGAGAGCAGTTCTTC	CASSQTSGREQFF
TRBD1	TRBV27	TRBJ1-4	few	TGTGCCACCCAGGGGGCTGGAAAACTGTTTTTT	CATQGAGKLFF
NA	TRBV10-3	TRBJ2-4	NA	TGTGCCACGGGGACGTGGGCCTCAGATATGCAGTACTTC	CATGTWASDMQYF
NA	TRBV10-1	TRBJ2-1	medium-sized	TGCGCCAGCAGTGTAGTCCAGGGAGGTGAGCAGTTCTTC	CASSVVQGGEQFF
NA	TRBV6-1	TRBJ2-2	NA	TGTGCCAGCAGTAGGGTGGTTGTGAACACCGGGGAGCTGTTTTTT	CASSRVVVNTGELFF
NA	TRBV7-3	TRBJ2-4	NA	TGTGCCAGCAGCTTCGTAGCCAAAGACATTCAGTATTTC	CASSFVAKDIQYF
TRBD2	TRBV7-8	TRBJ2-1	NA	TGTGCCAGCCGATCCCCGGGACTAGCGGGAGATGAGCAGTTCTTC	CASRSPGLAGDEQFF
TRBD1	TRBV4-1	TRBJ2-5	few	TGCGCCAGTGGAAGACCGGGACAGGGGGGGGAGACCCAGTACTTC	CASGRPGQGGETQYF
NA	TRBV5-1	TRBJ2-5	few	TGCGCCAGCAGCTGGGGGGGGGCGCGGGAGACCCAGTACTTC	CASSWGGARETQYF
NA	TRBV6-5	TRBJ1-1	NA	TGTGCCAGCAGTTACTCGAGATGGCACCACACTGAAGCTTTCTTT	CASSYSRWHHTEAFF
TRBD2	TRBV27	TRBJ2-7	NA	TGTGCCAGCAGTGCATCTAGCGGGGTTACCTACGAGCAGTACTTC	CASSASSGVTYEQYF
TRBD2	TRBV10-3	TRBJ2-1	NA	TGTGCCATCAGTGAACTAGCGGGCGTTAATACGCAGTTTTTC	CAISELAGVNTQFF
NA	TRBV27	TRBJ1-6	few	TGTGCCAGCAGTCTGTACAGAAATTCACCCCTCCACTTT	CASSLYRNSPLHF
NA	TRBV6-5	TRBJ2-5	few	TGTGCCAGCAGTTATCTGGGCCAAGAGACCCAGTACTTC	CASSYLGQETQYF
NA	TRBV6-5	TRBJ2-2	NA	TGTGCCAGCAGTTACTGGGTAGCCGGGGCGCTGTATTTT	CASSYWVAGALYF
NA	TRBV27	TRBJ2-7	NA	TGTGCCAGCAGTGCGGGACTTGGCGGCACCTACCAAGATACGCAGTACTTC	CASSAGLGGTYQDTQYF
TRBD2	TRBV7-8	TRBJ2-1	few	TGTGCCAGCAGCTCCCGCCACGCGACTAGCGGAGGCCGTCATGAGCAGTTCTTC	CASSSRHATSGGRHEQFF
NA	TRBV6-5	TRBJ2-3	NA	TGTGCCAGCAGTTACCCCCGGGGCCAGCAGGATGTGAGCACAGAGACGCAGTATTTT	CASSYPRGQQDVSTETQYF
NA	TRBV6-1	TRBJ2-1	NA	TGTGCCAGCACCGACCCTGGGCAGGCGGGGCGTACAGATGCGCAGTTTTTC	CASTDPGQAGRTDAQFF